These 17 T cell receptor beta chains came from one sample sequenced in a study of T cell responses to AZD1222 COVID-19 vaccine. Libraries were prepared by immunoSEQ multiplex PCR; TCRdb keeps only in-frame clonotypes and omits some of them. The table shows around 140,000 clones, with more than 85% occurring only once. Sequencing used peripheral blood, obtained 28 days after the second AZD1222 dose. The receptors were gathered from an adult who received the AZD1222 COVID-19 vaccine.

The genes are TRBV28 and TRBJ1-4; no definite D call. There are 15 residues in the CDR3. Per germline, CDR1 MDHEN and CDR2 SYDVKM. V was pared by 5 bases and J by 2 bases, with 12 bases between. The CDR3 nucleotides read TGTGCCAGCAGTCCCCACCCGTCGACTAATGAAAAACTGTTTTTT. Translated, it gives CASSPHPSTNEKLFF. Combining the CDR3 with reference TRBV28 and TRBJ1-4 gives the whole variable domain DVKVTQSSRYLVKRTGEKVFLECVQDMDHENMFWYRQDPGLGLRLIYFSYDVKMKEKGDIPEGYSVSREKKERFSLILESASTNQTSMYLCASSPHPSTNEKLFFGSGTQLSVL.

The J gene is TRBJ1-5, the V gene TRBV6-6, with D possibly matching TRBD1 (5 bases). Per the germline V gene, CDR1 is MNHNY and CDR2 is SVGAGI (reference sequence). This CDR3 comprises 18 residues. V gave up 5 bases and J gave up 3 bases, with 23 bases separating them. The CDR3 region is CASSRTPLSSGLNQPQHF. CDR3 nucleotide sequence: TGTGCCAGCAGTCGCACCCCCCTCTCCTCGGGACTCAATCAGCCCCAGCATTTT.

The gene calls are TRBV4-1 and TRBJ2-1; D unresolved. V was pared by 1 base and J by 6 bases, with 13 bases between. This CDR3 is built from 15 residues. The germline gives CDR1 MGHRA, CDR2 YSYEKL. This CDR3 reads CASSQVVRGSNEQFF. The DNA for the CDR3 is TGCGCCAGCAGCCAAGTAGTACGTGGTTCCAATGAGCAGTTCTTC.

The rearrangement uses TRBV11-2 and TRBJ2-2, with 8 bases fitting TRBD1. With V trimmed by 1 base and J by 6 bases, 10 bases remained unmatched. Germline V CDR1 and CDR2: SGHAT, FQNNGV. CDR3 length: 17 residues. CDR3 nucleotide sequence: TGTGCCAGCAGCTTAGGGCAGGGGGCTTTGGTTTCCGGGGAGCTGTTTTTT. This encodes CASSLGQGALVSGELFF.

The chain uses TRBV6-2 or TRBV6-3 and TRBJ2-7; D unresolved. The CDR3 contains 14 residues. Germline V CDR1 and CDR2: MNHEY, SVGEGT. Trimming shortened V by 0 bases and J by 2 bases, and 8 bases separated the two germline ends. Here the CDR3 DNA reads TGTGCCAGCAGTTACTCCTACCTGGCCTACGAGCAGTACTTC. It encodes CASSYSYLAYEQYF.

The V and J genes are TRBV6-5 and TRBJ2-5, with no clear D. The V and J ends lost 11 bases and 3 bases respectively, with 16 bases between them. The CDR3 totals 13 residues. Germline CDR1 reads MNHEY; CDR2 reads SVGAGI. The CDR3 here is CASHGWNEETQYF. In nucleotides, the CDR3 is TGTGCCTCCCACGGCTGGAATGAAGAGACCCAGTACTTC.

V and J are TRBV7-9 and TRBJ2-1, with 9 bases that match TRBD2. Germline loops: CDR1 SEHNR, CDR2 FQNEAQ (reference sequence). The CDR3 totals 17 residues. Trimming took 2 bases from V and 2 from J; bases not matched to a gene: 7. The CDR3 region has the DNA TGTGCCAGCAGCTTATCTTTAGCGGGAGTGGCCTACAATGAGCAGTTCTTC. It is translated as CASSLSLAGVAYNEQFF.

The chain couples TRBV5-4 to TRBJ2-4; 9 positions agree with TRBD1. CDR3 length: 16 residues. CDR1 is SGHNT, CDR2 YYREEE, per germline (reference sequence). The junction had 8 bases not matched to a gene; V was cut back by 4 bases and J by 3 bases. CDR3 amino acids: CASSPGQGGSKNIQYF. Written as DNA, the CDR3 is TGTGCCAGCAGCCCGGGACAGGGAGGAAGCAAAAACATTCAGTACTTC.

The gene calls are TRBV6-2 or TRBV6-3 and TRBJ2-3, with D possibly called TRBD1 or TRBD2 (6 bases each). The CDR3 runs to 14 residues. Trimming removed 4 bases from V and 0 bases from J, with 8 bases in between. Germline V lookup: CDR1 MNHEY, CDR2 SVGEGT. In DNA form, the CDR3 reads TGTGCCAGCAGTTCGGGGGCAAGCACAGATACGCAGTATTTT. Translation gives CASSSGASTDTQYF.

The chain recombines TRBV27 with TRBJ1-5, with TRBD1 matching over 7 bases. The V gene end was trimmed by 2 bases and the J gene end by 5 bases; junction bases not matched to a gene: 3. Germline lookup yields CDR1 MNHEY and CDR2 SMNVEV (reference sequence). The CDR3 totals 14 residues. The CDR3 sequence is CASSLAGGDQPQHF. Written as DNA, the CDR3 is TGTGCCAGCAGTTTAGCAGGGGGGGATCAGCCCCAGCATTTT.

The chain uses TRBV19 and TRBJ2-5, with TRBD1 matching over 7 bases. The V gene's germline CDR1 is LNHDA and CDR2 SQIVND (reference sequence). The CDR3 is made up of 17 amino acids. V lost 8 bases to trimming and J lost 0 bases; unmatched junction nucleotides: 15. The CDR3 reads CASQQGRQGSYQETQYF. CDR3 in DNA: TGTGCCAGTCAACAGGGCCGACAGGGATCGTACCAAGAGACCCAGTACTTC.

This chain connects TRBV28 to TRBJ2-2; D not resolved. The CDR3 has 14 amino acids. The V end lost 5 bases, the J end lost 3 bases, and 10 bases lay between the germline ends. Germline V gene lookup returns CDR1 MDHEN and CDR2 SYDVKM. CDR3 sequence (DNA): TGTGCCAGCAGTCGAGGAACGGACACCGGGGAGCTGTTTTTT. Translated: CASSRGTDTGELFF.

The J gene is TRBJ1-5, the V gene TRBV7-2; 7 nucleotides align to TRBD1. The V segment lost 1 base and the J segment 3 bases; nucleotides outside the gene matches: 3. This CDR3 is built from 15 residues. Germline CDR1 is SGHTA and CDR2 is FQGNSA. The CDR3 DNA reads as TGTGCCAGCAGCTTAGAGAGGGGGCCCAATCAGCCCCAGCATTTT. It codes for CASSLERGPNQPQHF.

The gene calls are TRBV19 and TRBJ1-2; 8 bases line up with TRBD1. The CDR3 length is 15 residues. V gave up 6 bases and J gave up 3 bases; unmatched junction bases: 9. The germline gives CDR1 LNHDA, CDR2 SQIVND (reference sequence). CDR3 bases: TGTGCCAGTAGACAAACCATGACAGGGGACTATGGCTACACCTTC. Residues: CASRQTMTGDYGYTF.

This clone was detected once. This sequence joins TRBV24-1 and TRBJ2-1; D remains unclear. Looked up from germline, CDR1 is KGHDR and CDR2 is SFDVKD. Trimming removed 1 base at V and 4 bases at J, with 13 bases between. The CDR3 totals 16 residues. CDR3 coding DNA: TGTGCCACCAGTGATTTTCGGGCCTCAGGATACAATGAGCAGTTCTTC. Protein product: CATSDFRASGYNEQFF.

The rearrangement uses TRBV7-9 and TRBJ2-1, with 10 nucleotides matching TRBD2. From germline, CDR1 is SEHNR and CDR2 FQNEAQ (reference sequence). CDR3 size: 16 residues. The junction had 7 bases not matched to a gene; V was cut back by 5 bases and J by 3 bases. CDR3 loop: CASSPPSGSFYNEQFF. The CDR3 coding sequence is TGTGCCAGCAGCCCTCCTAGCGGGAGCTTCTACAATGAGCAGTTCTTC.

This clone was recorded once. The chain combines TRBV3-1 (or the pseudogene TRBV3-2) with TRBJ2-1, with 7 bases lining up with TRBD2. J was trimmed by 6 bases and V by 4 bases; bases with no gene match: 6. Germline CDR1 and CDR2: LGHDT and YNNKEL (reference sequence). This CDR3 is built from 14 residues. The CDR3 reads CASSPRGRANEQFF. CDR3 nucleotide sequence: TGTGCCAGCAGCCCCCGGGGGAGGGCCAATGAGCAGTTCTTC.